This TCR beta chain was profiled in a study of blood T cells in healthy people across ages. Turning to the study itself: With template switching, about one barcoded beta molecule was captured per two T cells.

This clonotype has a single count. Antigen specificity is unknown. Isolated PBMCs totaled at least 6 million in each sample. Together with a sample-barcoded 5' primer, a J-beta primer mix was included in a second PCR lasting roughly 6 to 12 cycles. TCRdb analysed the 5' RACE reads with MiXCR anew, one entry per CDR3 protein. The sample consists of approximately 800,000 distinct CDR3 sequences, approximately 24% of them appearing once. The CDR3 consists of 14 residues. Per germline, CDR1 MGHRA and CDR2 YSYEKL. Study-level points and caveats: Diversity estimated from one million T cells was considered an underestimate.

In addition, the sample was reused for a study of T cells of mothers and their children. From that paper: cDNA was synthesized from all extracted RNA at roughly 1.6 ug per reaction.

This TCR came from a boy between 5 and 17 years old in good health. Sequenced sample: blood. This sequence joins TRBV4-1 and TRBJ2-5; D may be TRBD1 (6 bases). The end of the DNA aligns better with TRBJ2-7, so the J call may be wrong. The CDR3 coding sequence is TGCGCCAGCAGCCTCTTTGGGACAAGCTACGAGCAGTACTTC. Residues: CASSLFGTSYEQYF.